This entry lists 24 T cell receptor beta chains sequenced from one sample in a study of tumor and adjacent non-tumor tissue in lung cancer. Three rounds of nested PCR, following a modified ARM-PCR protocol, produced the TCRbeta library. MiXCR, applied by TCRdb to the multiplex PCR reads, yields one record per CDR3 protein. The data show over 130,000 distinct CDR3 sequences, around two thirds seen once. No cell sorting was done before RNA was extracted from the tissue. The sequencing input was lung tumor tissue. These receptors all stem from a man in his fifties or sixties with small cell lung cancer.

With respect to this clonotype: Germline and junction disagree at one end, which may indicate a read error. The CDR3 loop reads CTSSSDVLYTQYF. The CDR3, as DNA: TGTACCAGCAGCTCAGACGTACTATATACGCAGTATTTT. V usage is TRBV11-2 and J usage is TRBJ2-3; no reliable D call. CDR3 size: 13 residues. Germline V gene data show CDR1 as SGHAT and CDR2 as FQNNGV. Supplemented by reference TRBV11-2 and TRBJ2-3, the full variable domain reads EAGVAQSPRYKIIEKRQSVAFWCNPISGHATLYWYQQILGQGPKLLIQFQNNGVVDDSQLPKDRFSAERLKGVDSTLKIQPAKLEDSAVYLCTSSSDVLYTQYFGPGTRLTVL.

In DNA form, the CDR3 reads TGTGCTAACAGCTCGGGACTAGCGGGAGGACCCTACAATGAGCAGTTCTTC. Translating it yields CANSSGLAGGPYNEQFF. The rearrangement joins TRBV11-3 to TRBJ2-1; 15 positions match TRBD2. This CDR3 region has 17 residues. Germline V CDR1 and CDR2: SGHNT, YENEEA.

The gene calls are TRBV5-1 and TRBJ1-2; unclear D gene. The CDR3 is 14 residues long. The germline CDR1 and CDR2 sequences are SGHRS and YFSETQ. The V end lost 0 bases, the J end lost 4 bases, and 10 bases lay between the germline ends. For the CDR3, the DNA is TGCGCCAGCAGCTTGGAACAGAACGGCTATGGCTACACCTTC. Its translation: CASSLEQNGYGYTF.

Turning to this clonotype: Sequence at one end of the junction differs from germline and may be a read error. The CDR3 sequence is CSVRRTNTGELFF. CDR3 bases: TGCAGCGTTCGGCGGACGAACACTGGGGAGCTGTTTTTT. The rearrangement joins TRBV29-1 to TRBJ2-2, with unresolved D. Germline CDR1 reads SQVTM; CDR2 reads ANQGSEA. The CDR3 length is 13 residues.

Details on this clonotype: A read error may produce the germline difference seen at one junction end. The genes are TRBV10-3 and TRBJ1-2; D unclear. Germline CDR1 and CDR2: ENHRY and SYGVKD. CDR3 length: 14 amino acids. CDR3 DNA sequence: TGTACCATCAGTGAGTCGCTGGGTACCTATGGCTACACCTTC. Translated: CTISESLGTYGYTF.

This chain connects TRBV7-9 to TRBJ2-3; D is ambiguous. The germline V gene has CDR1 SEHNR and CDR2 FQNEAQ (reference sequence). V shed 4 bases and J shed 2 bases, with 13 bases lying between them. This CDR3 is built from 15 residues. The CDR3 DNA sequence: TGTGCCAGCAGCTCCCCGGCCTCCGACACAGATACGCAGTATTTT. Translated, it gives CASSSPASDTDTQYF. Full variable domain (remainder filled in from reference TRBV7-9 and TRBJ2-3): DTGVSQNPRHKITKRGQNVTFRCDPISEHNRLYWYRQTLGQGPEFLTYFQNEAQLEKSRLLSDRFSAERPKGSFSTLEIQRTEQGDSAMYLCASSSPASDTDTQYFGPGTRLTVL.

The table lists this clonotype with a few counts. This chain links TRBV6-1 with TRBJ2-3; tentatively, D is TRBD2 (6 bases). Germline values: CDR1 MNHNS, CDR2 SASEGT. The CDR3 runs to 14 residues. V shed 5 bases and J shed 2 bases, with 11 bases lying between them. The CDR3 region has the DNA TGTGCCAGCAGTCGTCGGGAGCTCACAGATACGCAGTATTTT. Its translation is CASSRRELTDTQYF.

Regarding this clonotype: A much bigger clone sits one base away, suggesting this may be a read error. The gene calls are TRBV14 and TRBJ2-7; no clear D. The CDR3 covers 12 residues. Per the germline V gene, CDR1 is SGHDN and CDR2 is FVKESK. V was pared by 6 bases and J by 3 bases, with 9 bases between. The CDR3 coding sequence is TGTGCCAGCAGACCTGACTTCTACGAGCAGTACTTC. Translated: CASRPDFYEQYF.

This chain joins TRBV5-6 and TRBJ1-2; 11 bases are a match to TRBD1. This CDR3 contains 14 residues. CDR1 SGHDT and CDR2 YYEEEE come from the germline V gene. V lost 3 bases to trimming and J lost 4 bases; unmatched junction nucleotides: 2. CDR3 in amino acids: CASSWDRGSYGYTF. DNA for the CDR3: TGTGCCAGCAGCTGGGACAGGGGGTCCTATGGCTACACCTTC. Full variable domain (outside the CDR3, taken from reference TRBV5-6 and TRBJ1-2): DAGVTQSPTHLIKTRGQQVTLRCSPKSGHDTVSWYQQALGQGPQFIFQYYEEEERQRGNFPDRFSGHQFPNYSSELNVNALLLGDSALYLCASSWDRGSYGYTFGSGTRLTVV.

In the case of this clonotype: A much larger clone differs by one base, so this may be a read error. This chain connects TRBV29-1 to TRBJ2-1, with TRBD2 matching 13 bases. CDR1 SQVTM and CDR2 ANQGSEA come from the germline V gene. The trim removed 2 bases at V and 9 bases at J, leaving 13 bases unmatched. The CDR3 consists of 17 residues. CDR3 nucleotides: TGCAGCGTTGAACGGGACACTAGCGGGAGGGTGAAGGGTGAGCAGTTCTTC. It translates to CSVERDTSGRVKGEQFF.

The chain carries TRBV20-1 and TRBJ1-1; 9 nucleotides agree with TRBD1. The CDR3 has 17 amino acids. After removal of 8 bases from V and 3 bases from J, the junction contained 19 bases not matched to a gene. Germline-derived CDR1 and CDR2 are DFQATT and SNEGSKA (reference sequence). CDR3: CSTIDLGTGQPDTEAFF. CDR3 nucleotides: TGCAGTACTATAGATTTGGGGACAGGGCAGCCGGACACTGAAGCTTTCTTT.

As concerns this clonotype: A read error may produce the germline difference seen at one junction end. The CDR3 here is CASSSPDRVGLYEQYF. The CDR3 coding sequence is TGTGCTAGCAGCTCGCCTGATCGCGTGGGGCTCTACGAGCAGTACTTC. This chain links TRBV11-3 with TRBJ2-7; perhaps TRBD1 as D (5 bases). Germline-derived CDR1 and CDR2 are SGHNT and YENEEA. This CDR3 has 16 residues.

This clonotype was counted only a few times. A read error may produce the germline difference seen at one junction end. The chain is built from TRBV5-1 and TRBJ2-3; D may correspond to TRBD1 or TRBD2 (5 bases each). This CDR3 is built from 14 residues. Germline V CDR1 and CDR2: SGHRS, YFSETQ. The CDR3 loop reads CASSSLGTQDTRYF. The CDR3 region has the DNA TGCGCCAGCAGCTCCCTCGGGACCCAAGATACGCGGTATTTT.

The chain combines TRBV6-1 with TRBJ1-2; D not certain. This CDR3 region has 15 residues. With 3 bases removed from V and 4 bases from J, the gap between germline ends came to 15 bases. Germline lookup yields CDR1 MNHNS and CDR2 SASEGT. As DNA, the CDR3 is TGTGCCAGCAGTGACGAAGTGAGGGAGCCCTATGGCTACACCTTC. Its protein product is CASSDEVREPYGYTF.

Points on this clonotype: This clone may be a read error of a much larger clone one base away. The chain is built from TRBV6-5 and TRBJ2-2, with unresolved D. V dropped 5 bases and J dropped 9 bases, with 10 bases sitting between them. The V gene's germline CDR1 is MNHEY and CDR2 SVGAGI. This CDR3 is built from 12 residues. The CDR3 DNA follows: TGTGCCAGCAGTACCTGGGCCTGGGAGCTGTTTTTT. Amino acid sequence: CASSTWAWELFF.

For this clonotype: At one of its ends the junction is not consistent with the germline gene, which may arise from a read error. CDR3 amino acids: CASSRFSRTGGDDQFF. The CDR3 nucleotides are TGTGCCAGCAGCCGGTTCTCTCGGACAGGGGGCGATGACCAGTTCTTC. The V gene is TRBV4-2, the J gene TRBJ2-1; 11 bases agree with TRBD1. CDR1 and CDR2 from the germline V gene are LGHNA and YNFKEQ. The CDR3 extends over 16 amino acids.

V and J are TRBV10-3 and TRBJ2-7, with 10 bases matching TRBD2. The CDR3 consists of 15 residues. The germline gives CDR1 ENHRY, CDR2 SYGVKD. The DNA of the CDR3 is TGTGCCCCTATAATCCCTAGCGGGAGTTCCTACGATCAGTACGTC. It is translated as CAPIIPSGSSYDQYV.

Regarding this clonotype: Germline and junction disagree at one end, which may indicate a read error. The chain uses TRBV11-3 and TRBJ2-2; a possible D gene is TRBD1 (6 bases). Germline V CDR1 and CDR2: SGHNT, YENEEA. The CDR3 has 15 residues. The CDR3 nucleotides are TGTACCAGCAGCTTGGGGGCACTATTCCCCGGGGAGCTGTTTTTT. Its protein is CTSSLGALFPGELFF.

Comments on this clonotype: A much larger clone lies a single base off, so this may be a read error. The chain carries TRBV6-2 or TRBV6-3 and TRBJ2-1, with D possibly TRBD2 on 6 matching bases. This CDR3 comprises 15 residues. From germline, CDR1 is MNHEY and CDR2 SVGEGT. This CDR3 is CASRRPGSPYNGQFF. The DNA for the CDR3 is TGTGCCAGCAGGCGTCCCGGGAGTCCCTACAATGGGCAGTTCTTC.

Regarding this clonotype: The junction departs from germline at one end; a sequencing error may be responsible. The gene calls are TRBV11-2 and TRBJ2-1; D is unclear. In germline, CDR1 is SGHAT, CDR2 FQNNGV. The CDR3 consists of 14 residues. CDR3 sequence: CARSLGSAYNEQFF. DNA for the CDR3: TGTGCCAGGAGCTTAGGGTCAGCCTACAATGAGCAGTTCTTC. Looking up the rest from reference TRBV11-2 and TRBJ2-1 gives the full variable domain: EAGVAQSPRYKIIEKRQSVAFWCNPISGHATLYWYQQILGQGPKLLIQFQNNGVVDDSQLPKDRFSAERLKGVDSTLKIQPAKLEDSAVYLCARSLGSAYNEQFFGPGTRLTVL.

This clonotype was counted at least ten times. The chain links TRBV11-1 to TRBJ2-3; tentatively, D is TRBD1 (6 bases). Germline lookup yields CDR1 SGHAT and CDR2 FQDESV (reference sequence). The V end lost 8 bases, the J end lost 13 bases, and 22 bases lay between the germline ends. The CDR3 spans 13 residues. The CDR3 DNA follows: TGTGCCAGCTCTTTCTCAGGGGATTCGGTCAAGTATTTT. Translating it yields CASSFSGDSVKYF. The entire variable domain, with the rest obtained from reference TRBV11-1 and TRBJ2-3, is as follows: EAEVAQSPRYKITEKSQAVAFWCDPISGHATLYWYRQILGQGPELLVQFQDESVVDDSQLPKDRFSAERLKGVDSTLKIQPAELGDSAMYLCASSFSGDSVKYFGPGTRLTVL.

Notes on this clonotype: A much larger clone is a single base away; this may be a read error. CDR3 sequence: CASSAETGVDYTF. The CDR3 DNA is TGTGCCAGCAGTGCCGAAACGGGGGTGGACTACACCTTC. This chain uses TRBV6-1 with TRBJ1-2; D is perhaps TRBD1 (5 bases). Germline-derived CDR1 and CDR2 are MNHNS and SASEGT. This CDR3 is built from 13 residues. Trimming shortened V by 4 bases and J by 10 bases, and 16 bases separated the two germline ends.

This clonotype was seen repeatedly, ten times or more. In DNA form, the CDR3 reads TGTGCCAGCAGCTTCGAGGGGGCAAGAGGCAAAAACATTCAGTACTTC. This sequence encodes CASSFEGARGKNIQYF. The chain employs TRBV11-3 and TRBJ2-4; 7 bases are a match to TRBD1. With 3 bases clipped from V and 3 bases from J, the junction kept 8 bases outside the gene matches. This CDR3 spans 16 amino acids. In germline, CDR1 is SGHNT, CDR2 YENEEA.

This clonotype was seen only once. The junction departs from the called germline gene at one end, perhaps through a read error. The genes are TRBV11-2 and TRBJ2-3; 7 bases are a match to TRBD2. The CDR3 covers 16 residues. Germline loops: CDR1 SGHAT, CDR2 FQNNGV. CDR3 bases: TGTGCCAGCAGCCCGATCACGGGGAGGGCGACAGATACTCAGTATTTT. It yields the protein CASSPITGRATDTQYF.